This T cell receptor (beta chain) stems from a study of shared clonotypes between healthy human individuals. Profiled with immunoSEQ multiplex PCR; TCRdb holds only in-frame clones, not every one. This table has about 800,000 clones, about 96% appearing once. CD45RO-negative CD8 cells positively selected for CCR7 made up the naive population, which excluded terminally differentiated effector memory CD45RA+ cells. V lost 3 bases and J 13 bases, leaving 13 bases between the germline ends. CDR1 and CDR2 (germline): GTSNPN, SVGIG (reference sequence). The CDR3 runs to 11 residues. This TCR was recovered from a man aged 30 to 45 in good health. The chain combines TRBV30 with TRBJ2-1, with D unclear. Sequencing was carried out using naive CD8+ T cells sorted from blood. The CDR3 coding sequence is TGTGCCTGGAGCTCAACAATCGACCAGTTCTTC. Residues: CAWSSTIDQFF.